This T cell receptor beta chain was identified in a study of shared clonotypes between healthy human individuals. Study background: Each donor contributed plates that comprised three CD4 naive, three CD4 memory, two CD8 naive and one CD8 memory.

The V gene's germline CDR1 is LNHDA and CDR2 SQIVND (reference sequence). The CDR3 spans 14 residues. Trimming stripped 5 bases from V and 4 bases from J, with 14 bases between. The material for each subset, its genomic DNA, was split evenly across several immunoSEQ plates. TCRdb's table, derived via immunoSEQ multiplex PCR, lists solely in-frame clones and lacks some. This sample has 950,000 to 1,100,000 clones; roughly 70% occur once, and the top ten carry approximately 1.5%. In regard to this clone: Antigen unknown.

Findings and caveats of the study: Approximately 4.9% of naive CD4 clonotypes were shared across a handful of donors.

This sequence joins TRBV19 and TRBJ1-1; D perhaps matches TRBD1 (5 bases). The source material was memory CD4+ T cells sorted from blood. The subset denotes: CD45RA-negative fraction. This TCR derives from a man between 18 and 35 years old in good health. Here the CDR3 DNA reads TGTGCCAGTAGTTTCCGACAGAGGAGCACTGAAGCTTTCTTT. Its protein product is CASSFRQRSTEAFF.